This T cell receptor beta chain was recorded in a study of blood T cells in healthy people across ages. A sample-barcoded 5' primer and a J-beta primer mix were used in a second PCR of about 7 to 11 cycles. TCRdb ran MiXCR on the 5' RACE reads and lists one entry per CDR3 protein. The table has some 1.7 million distinct CDR3 sequences, under 30% seen once. This clonotype was seen a handful of times. Its matching antigen is unknown. This CDR3 is built from 15 residues. Germline V gene lookup returns CDR1 DFQATT and CDR2 SNEGSKA (reference sequence). V trimming: 2 bases; J trimming: 5 bases; junction bases outside the gene matches: 9. Isolating PBMCs gave at least 6 million of these cells per sample. Study results and caveats: The study could not conclusively compare naive and antigen-experienced cells, given its unsorted PBMCs. More naive CD4+ cells and higher diversity marked long-lived donors relative to aged donors. A strong correlation was seen between TCR beta diversity and naive T cell percentage.

The chain couples TRBV20-1 to TRBJ2-1, with 7 positions matching TRBD2. The clonotype was recovered from a woman under 40 in good health. The sequenced material came from blood. CDR3 in amino acids: CSARSPGRYHNEQFF. CDR3 in DNA: TGCAGTGCTAGATCCCCCGGGAGGTACCACAATGAGCAGTTCTTC.